This TCR beta chain appears in the sequencing data of a study of T cell repertoires in cytomegalovirus infection. Study-wide context: From public TCR beta signatures came an indication of both CMV infection and matching HLA type. Study results and caveats: Clonotype analysis showed dominance of the ex vivo response by HLA-C-restricted CMV-specific TCR beta clonotypes.

Concerning this clonotype itself: Antigen unknown.

The CDR3 has 16 residues. The trim removed 6 bases at V and 3 bases at J, leaving 9 bases unmatched. TCRdb processed the reads anew with MiXCR; each CDR3 protein has one entry. The repertoire has a few hundred thousand distinct CDR3 sequences, roughly 36% of them found once; the top ten carry about 13%. The sequencing here drew on cultured PBMCs, taken from culture after CMV antigen stimulation. The receptor was derived from a human donor in good health (CMV status not recorded). Some clones in this sample may be carry-over from other donors' samples. The chain couples TRBV12-3 or TRBV12-4 to TRBJ2-7; TRBD2 matches at 12 bases. Here the CDR3 reads CASSRRLAGERYEQYF. The CDR3 DNA follows: TGTGCCAGCAGCCGTAGACTAGCGGGAGAACGCTACGAGCAGTACTTC.